These 29 T cell receptor beta chains were all obtained from the same sample, sequenced in a study of blood T cells in healthy people across ages. The second PCR ran about 6 to 12 cycles with a sample-barcoded 5' primer and J-beta primers. Via MiXCR, TCRdb re-called the 5' RACE reads, giving one row per CDR3 protein. The sample holds fewer than 1,000,000 distinct CDR3 sequences, more than 40% seen once. The material sequenced was blood. These receptors were collected from a man in his fifties or sixties in good health.

This clonotype was observed a handful of times. The chain employs TRBV20-1 and TRBJ1-4; the match to TRBD1 covers 8 bases. V shed 6 bases, J shed 7 bases, and the junction held 7 bases outside the gene matches. This CDR3 region has 13 residues. CDR1 is DFQATT and CDR2 is SNEGSKA in the germline V gene (reference sequence). The CDR3 loop is CSANDRGGEKLFF. CDR3 DNA: TGCAGTGCCAACGACAGGGGTGGTGAAAAACTGTTTTTT.

This clonotype was found a few times. The chain links TRBV9 to TRBJ2-6; D is uncertain. Germline-derived CDR1 and CDR2 are SGDLS and YYNGEE. V lost 0 bases and J 2 bases, leaving 6 bases between the germline ends. CDR3 length equals 15 residues. CDR3 region: CASSVGVAGANVLTF. CDR3 bases: TGTGCCAGCAGCGTAGGGGTGGCTGGGGCCAACGTCCTGACTTTC. Using reference TRBV9 and TRBJ2-6 for the parts outside the CDR3, the full variable domain is DSGVTQTPKHLITATGQRVTLRCSPRSGDLSVYWYQQSLDQGLQFLIQYYNGEERAKGNILERFSAQQFPDLHSELNLSSLELGDSALYFCASSVGVAGANVLTFGAGSRLTVL.

This clonotype was seen a handful of times. CDR3 DNA sequence: TGCGCCAGCAGCCAAGGGCCAGGGGGTCACTACGAGCAGTACTTC. Its protein product is CASSQGPGGHYEQYF. The rearrangement links TRBV4-3 to TRBJ2-5; 7 bases are a match to TRBD1. The DNA end favors TRBJ2-7, so the J call may be wrong. Per the germline V gene, CDR1 is LGHNA and CDR2 is YSLEER. The CDR3 spans 15 residues.

The chain joins TRBV24-1 to TRBJ2-3, with 8 bases aligning to TRBD1. The V and J ends lost 4 bases and 2 bases, in that order; junction bases with no gene match: 10. CDR3 length: 17 residues. CDR1 is KGHDR, CDR2 SFDVKD, per germline. In nucleotides, the CDR3 is TGTGCCACCAGTGAGTCCGGGACAGGCTTAACCACAGATACGCAGTATTTT. This sequence encodes CATSESGTGLTTDTQYF.

At least ten counts were recorded for this clonotype. The genes are TRBV28 and TRBJ1-5; D remains ambiguous. Looked up from germline, CDR1 is MDHEN and CDR2 is SYDVKM. Trimming removed 6 bases at V and 0 bases at J, with 3 bases between. This CDR3 contains 12 residues. The CDR3 DNA follows: TGTGCCAGCAGAGATAGCAATCAGCCCCAGCATTTT. Amino acids: CASRDSNQPQHF. Filled out from reference TRBV28 and TRBJ1-5, the complete variable domain reads DVKVTQSSRYLVKRTGEKVFLECVQDMDHENMFWYRQDPGLGLRLIYFSYDVKMKEKGDIPEGYSVSREKKERFSLILESASTNQTSMYLCASRDSNQPQHFGDGTRLSIL.

The chain links TRBV4-3 to TRBJ1-4, with 9 bases that match TRBD1. The V segment lost 3 bases and the J segment 0 bases; nucleotides outside the gene matches: 8. Germline assignment: CDR1 LGHNA and CDR2 YSLEER. The CDR3 spans 18 residues. The DNA for the CDR3 is TGCGCCAGCAGCCACCTCGGACAGGGGTTGCCAACTAATGAAAAACTGTTTTTT. It encodes CASSHLGQGLPTNEKLFF.

V and J are TRBV3-1 and TRBJ2-2; the D gene is possibly TRBD1 (5 bases). Trimming took 6 bases from V and 14 from J, leaving 19 bases between them. The CDR3 covers 13 residues. Germline V CDR1 and CDR2: LGHDT, YNNKEL (reference sequence). CDR3 coding DNA: TGTGCCAGCAGGGTAACAGGCGGCGGCGACCTGTTTTTT. Its translation is CASRVTGGGDLFF.

This clonotype came up once. The genes are TRBV5-8 and TRBJ2-1; D not certain. With 1 base removed from V and 10 bases from J, the gap between germline ends came to 6 bases. CDR1 SGHTS and CDR2 YDEGEE come from the germline V gene. CDR3 length: 11 residues. Written as DNA, the CDR3 is TGTGCCAGCAGCTTGCAGTGGGAGCAGTTCTTC. Protein sequence: CASSLQWEQFF.

This clonotype was seen a handful of times. The chain carries TRBV29-1 and TRBJ1-1; 7 bases map to TRBD1. Trimming removed 1 base from V and 1 base from J; junction bases left unmatched: 6. There are 15 residues in the CDR3. Germline V gene sequence: CDR1 SQVTM, CDR2 ANQGSEA. For the CDR3, the DNA is TGCAGCGTTGAAGTAACAGGGGTGGGGAACACTGAAGCTTTCTTT. It translates to CSVEVTGVGNTEAFF.

The V gene is TRBV11-2, the J gene TRBJ2-7; 10 bases agree with TRBD1. V gave up 3 bases and J gave up 4 bases; unmatched junction bases: 9. Germline values: CDR1 SGHAT, CDR2 FQNNGV. This CDR3 comprises 16 residues. The CDR3 loop is CASSFSTGTGVYEQYF. Written as DNA, the CDR3 is TGTGCCAGCAGCTTCTCCACCGGGACAGGGGTTTACGAGCAGTACTTC.

This chain connects TRBV12-3 or TRBV12-4 to TRBJ1-4, with 7 bases that match TRBD1. V shed 5 bases, J shed 7 bases, and the junction held 7 bases outside the gene matches. The CDR3 loop spans 14 amino acids. CDR3 DNA: TGTGCCAGCAGTCCCTACAGGGGCAGTGAAAAACTGTTTTTT. Its translation: CASSPYRGSEKLFF.

The chain links TRBV10-3 to TRBJ2-4, with a tentative D call TRBD1 (5 bases). Germline CDR1 ENHRY, CDR2 SYGVKD. The CDR3 has 16 amino acids. V was pared by 2 bases and J by 0 bases, with 11 bases between. DNA of the CDR3: TGTGCCATCAGTGAGGTACAGGAGCTAGCCAAAAACATTCAGTACTTC. As protein: CAISEVQELAKNIQYF.

This rearrangement joins TRBV21-1 to TRBJ2-5; TRBD2 reflects the table's D call only, with no check against the DNA. TRBV21-1 is a documented pseudogene. CDR3 length: 16 amino acids. CDR3 DNA sequence: TGTGCCAGCACCGAATCTAGCGGGTGTAATCAAGAGACCCAGTACTTC. This codes for CASTESSGCNQETQYF.

V is TRBV18 and J is TRBJ2-5; D might be TRBD2 (6 bases). The germline V and J ends were trimmed by 3 bases and 2 bases, with 13 bases remaining between them. Germline assignment: CDR1 KGHSH and CDR2 LQKENI. The CDR3 totals 15 residues. CDR3 DNA: TGTGCCAGCTCACCGATGCTGGGGGGACAAGAGACCCAGTACTTC. Protein sequence: CASSPMLGGQETQYF.

The CDR3 reads CASSFPSTGRQASEQFF. CDR3 in DNA: TGTGCCAGCAGCTTCCCCTCAACGGGACGCCAGGCCAGTGAGCAGTTCTTC. This chain joins TRBV7-2 and TRBJ2-1; D tentatively fits TRBD1 or TRBD2 (5 bases each). Trimming removed 3 bases at V and 9 bases at J, with 24 bases between. Germline CDR1 and CDR2: SGHTA and FQGNSA. This CDR3 has 17 residues. The whole variable domain, remainder taken from reference TRBV7-2 and TRBJ2-1, is GAGVSQSPSNKVTEKGKDVELRCDPISGHTALYWYRQSLGQGLEFLIYFQGNSAPDKSGLPSDRFSAERTGGSVSTLTIQRTQQEDSAVYLCASSFPSTGRQASEQFFGPGTRLTVL.

The J gene is TRBJ2-7, the V gene TRBV25-1, with D unclear. The CDR3 length is 14 residues. V was shortened by 4 bases and J by 1 base, with 11 bases between the two germline ends. Germline V CDR1 and CDR2: MGHDK, SYGVNS. Here the CDR3 reads CASSVDGPSYEQYF. CDR3 sequence (DNA): TGTGCCAGCAGTGTAGATGGCCCGTCCTACGAGCAGTACTTC.

In this sample, this clonotype turned up a few times. This rearrangement joins TRBV25-1 to TRBJ2-1; D is possibly TRBD1 or TRBD2 (5 bases each). V lost 1 base, J lost 10 bases, and 20 bases lay in between. The CDR3 sequence is 16 residues long. Germline CDR1 reads MGHDK; CDR2 reads SYGVNS. CDR3 region: CASSEFGTDADPEQFF. DNA for the CDR3: TGTGCCAGCAGTGAATTCGGGACGGACGCCGACCCGGAGCAGTTCTTC.

This clonotype was counted a few times. This sequence joins TRBV10-3 and TRBJ2-7, with 7 bases identical to TRBD2. Germline lookup yields CDR1 ENHRY and CDR2 SYGVKD. CDR3 length: 14 residues. Trimming removed 7 bases from V and 4 bases from J; junction bases left unmatched: 10. The CDR3 nucleotides are TGTGCCATCAAACCTAATTCCGGGGGGTACGAGCAGTACTTC. This sequence encodes CAIKPNSGGYEQYF.

There are a few counts of this clonotype. The V and J genes are TRBV7-2 and TRBJ2-1, with D perhaps TRBD2 (7 bases). Deletions cut 3 bases from V and 7 bases from J, with 16 bases between. The germline gives CDR1 SGHTA, CDR2 FQGNSA. This CDR3 has 15 amino acids. CDR3: CASSFPGGPINEQFF. CDR3 DNA sequence: TGTGCCAGCAGCTTTCCCGGGGGGCCTATAAATGAGCAGTTCTTC.

This clonotype was picked up many times. V is TRBV7-9 and J is TRBJ2-3; D is perhaps TRBD1 or TRBD2 (5 bases each). Deletions cut 5 bases from V and 4 bases from J, with 10 bases between. Germline V gene data show CDR1 as SEHNR and CDR2 as FQNEAQ (reference sequence). The CDR3 is 13 residues long. CDR3 protein: CASSLGTPDTQYF. The CDR3 coding sequence is TGTGCCAGCAGCCTAGGGACCCCAGATACGCAGTATTTT. The full variable domain, with the rest looked up from reference TRBV7-9 and TRBJ2-3, is DTGVSQNPRHKITKRGQNVTFRCDPISEHNRLYWYRQTLGQGPEFLTYFQNEAQLEKSRLLSDRFSAERPKGSFSTLEIQRTEQGDSAMYLCASSLGTPDTQYFGPGTRLTVL.

The rearrangement links TRBV18 to TRBJ1-5, with 9 bases that match TRBD1. The ends lost 0 bases at V and 6 bases at J; junction bases unmatched: 6. Germline-derived CDR1 and CDR2 are KGHSH and LQKENI. The CDR3 loop spans 16 amino acids. This CDR3 reads CASSPPGTGLAQPQHF. The CDR3 nucleotides read TGTGCCAGCTCACCACCAGGGACAGGGTTAGCTCAGCCCCAGCATTTT.

The V call is TRBV4-3, the J call TRBJ2-3; 9 bases align to TRBD2. Per germline, CDR1 LGHNA and CDR2 YSLEER. V was pared by 0 bases and J by 0 bases, with 4 bases of the junction left unmatched. The CDR3 consists of 17 residues. The CDR3 sequence: CASSQDRAGGSTDTQYF. Written as DNA, the CDR3 is TGCGCCAGCAGCCAAGATCGTGCGGGGGGGAGCACAGATACGCAGTATTTT.

This chain links TRBV5-1 with TRBJ1-1; D remains ambiguous. The CDR3 has 15 residues. Trimming took off 0 bases at V and 2 bases at J, with 11 bases between the two ends. Germline values: CDR1 SGHRS, CDR2 YFSETQ. As DNA, the CDR3 is TGCGCCAGCAGCTTGGGAGGGTTAGGTAACACTGAAGCTTTCTTT. It codes for CASSLGGLGNTEAFF.

Many counts were recorded for this clonotype. The chain recombines TRBV7-2 with TRBJ2-1; 8 bases agree with TRBD2. Unmatched junction bases numbered 7, after V lost 3 bases and J lost 9 bases. The CDR3 length is 14 residues. Germline CDR1 SGHTA, CDR2 FQGNSA. CDR3 region: CASSLQFTSGEQFF. DNA of the CDR3: TGTGCCAGCAGCTTGCAGTTTACTAGCGGTGAGCAGTTCTTC.

This clonotype was seen a single time. The genes are TRBV6-1 and TRBJ2-3; TRBD1 might be the D (5 bases). CDR1 is MNHNS, CDR2 SASEGT, per germline. The CDR3 runs 17 residues. V gave up 6 bases and J gave up 0 bases, with 19 bases separating them. In DNA, the CDR3 is TGTGCCAGCAGCAACCAAAAAGGACAACAAAGCACAGATACGCAGTATTTT. Amino acids: CASSNQKGQQSTDTQYF.

V and J are TRBV14 and TRBJ2-7; perhaps TRBD2 as D (6 bases). The CDR3 runs to 11 residues. V gave up 4 bases and J gave up 8 bases, with 9 bases separating them. Germline lookup yields CDR1 SGHDN and CDR2 FVKESK. This chain's CDR3 is CASSPGVKQYF. In DNA, the CDR3 is TGTGCCAGCAGCCCGGGGGTCAAGCAGTACTTC. Complete variable domain (other parts from reference TRBV14 and TRBJ2-7): EAGVTQFPSHSVIEKGQTVTLRCDPISGHDNLYWYRRVMGKEIKFLLHFVKESKQDESGMPNNRFLAERTGGTYSTLKVQPAELEDSGVYFCASSPGVKQYFGPGTRLTVT.

The rearrangement joins TRBV3-1 to TRBJ2-1; D gene unclear. V was trimmed by 1 base and J by 9 bases, leaving 16 bases between them. This CDR3 region has 15 residues. CDR1 is LGHDT, CDR2 YNNKEL, per germline (reference sequence). CDR3 region: CASSQVKSSRAEQFF. The CDR3 coding sequence is TGTGCCAGCAGCCAAGTTAAGTCTTCAAGGGCTGAGCAGTTCTTC.

Only a few counts were recorded for this clonotype. The chain couples TRBV2 to TRBJ1-6; perhaps TRBD1 as D (5 bases). Trimming left V 7 bases short and J 9 bases short, with 13 bases between. This CDR3 comprises 13 residues. Germline CDR1 reads SNHLY; CDR2 reads FYNNEI. CDR3 nucleotides: TGTGCCAGCAAGGGGCAGGGCGCTTCACCCCTCCACTTT. Protein product: CASKGQGASPLHF.

This clonotype was recorded many times. The genes are TRBV7-3 and TRBJ2-5, with D unresolved. Germline CDR1 and CDR2: SGHTA and FQGTGA. Between the trimmed V and J ends, which lost 0 bases and 5 bases, there was a span of 7 bases. This CDR3 comprises 13 residues. CDR3 sequence: CASSLTLTETQYF. In DNA, the CDR3 is TGTGCCAGCAGCTTAACGTTAACTGAGACCCAGTACTTC.